A selection of T cell receptor beta chains follows, all from one sample in a study of blood T cell repertoires in COVID-19. Data came from immunoSEQ multiplex PCR; TCRdb stores just in-frame clones and leaves some out. The sample holds more than 200,000 clones, around 84% seen once. The specimen sequenced was PBMCs or T cells enriched from blood (not recorded which). The source is a woman aged 40 to 50 with acute COVID-19. CDR3s include the opening cysteine and the closing phenylalanine or tryptophan. A D gene is named only where the DNA matches it firmly. Size is stated for part of the rows, as once, few or many counts, or as a class when the clone is expanded.

TRBJ1-3 | TRBV9 | - | few | TGTGCCAGCAGCGTAGCTGGGGGCCGAGGAAACACCATATATTTT | CASSVAGGRGNTIYF
TRBJ2-7 | TRBV6-6 | - | - | TGTGCCAGCAGTTACTCTACTAGCTCTTCCTTAGAGCAGTACTTC | CASSYSTSSSLEQYF
TRBJ1-1 | TRBV29-1 | - | - | TGCAGCGTTGATCCGTCTCGTAGCGCTGAAGCTTTCTTT | CSVDPSRSAEAFF
TRBJ2-2 | TRBV7-2 | - | - | TGTGCCAGCAGTGGAGTGGGTTCCGGGGAGCTGTTTTTT | CASSGVGSGELFF
TRBJ2-2 | TRBV6-4 | - | - | TGTGCCAGCAGTCGGGGGATCACCGGGGAGCTGTTTTTT | CASSRGITGELFF
TRBJ2-2 | TRBV24-1 | TRBD1 | - | TGTGCCACCAGTGGAGGGACAGGGTTAAACACCGGGGAGCTGTTTTTT | CATSGGTGLNTGELFF
TRBJ1-1 | TRBV7-8 | TRBD1 | - | TGTGCCAGCAGCTTAGTTCCGGACAGGGTGAACACTGAAGCTTTCTTT | CASSLVPDRVNTEAFF
TRBJ2-2 | TRBV24-1 | TRBD2 | - | TGTGCCACCAGTGACCCTACTAGCGGGAGGTACACCGGGGAGCTGTTTTTT | CATSDPTSGRYTGELFF
TRBJ2-3 | TRBV5-1 | - | - | TGCGCCAGCAGCTCCATAACTAGCCCTAGCACAGATACGCAGTATTTT | CASSSITSPSTDTQYF
TRBJ1-2 | TRBV5-4 | - | - | TGTGCCAGCAGCTCCAATATCAGGCCCTATGGCTACACCTTC | CASSSNIRPYGYTF
TRBJ1-2 | TRBV19 | TRBD1 | once | TGTGCCAGTAACCCGGGACAGAGGACTTCTGGCTACACCTTC | CASNPGQRTSGYTF
TRBJ2-3 | TRBV2 | TRBD1 | - | TGTGCCAGCAGTGGGACAGGGGGAGATACGCAGTATTTT | CASSGTGGDTQYF
TRBJ1-1 | TRBV7-8 | TRBD1 | - | TGTGCCAGCAGCTTAGTATTGGGGGTCGGGACAGGGGATGAAGCTTTCTTT | CASSLVLGVGTGDEAFF
TRBJ1-4 | TRBV4-1 | TRBD1 | - | TGCGCCAGCAGCCAGGGTTCCAGGGGGGTAAGGGAAAAACTGTTTTTT | CASSQGSRGVREKLFF
TRBJ2-7 | TRBV7-6 | TRBD1 | - | TGTGCCAGCAGCTTAGTAGGACAGGGTCGAAGGGGAATCTACGAGCAGTACTTC | CASSLVGQGRRGIYEQYF
TRBJ1-4 | TRBV11-2 | - | - | TGTGCCAGCAGCTTCCCAGGCGCAACTAATGAAAAACTGTTTTTT | CASSFPGATNEKLFF
TRBJ2-7 | TRBV5-1 | - | - | TGCGCCAGCGGAAGAAACTCACAGGGTTACGAGCAGTACTTC | CASGRNSQGYEQYF
TRBJ2-7 | TRBV28 | TRBD2 | - | TGTGCCAGCAGTTCCCTGGGGGGGTCCTACGAGCAGTACTTC | CASSSLGGSYEQYF
TRBJ2-3 | TRBV6-6 | TRBD1 | once | TGTGCCAGCAGTCGCAGGGGGCGCGCGACAGATACGCAGTATTTT | CASSRRGRATDTQYF
TRBJ2-1 | TRBV29-1 | - | - | TGCAGCGTCGCTGGGGGCCGAGCGGGAAATACCTACAATGAGCAGTTCTTC | CSVAGGRAGNTYNEQFF
TRBJ2-2 | TRBV3-1/TRBV3-2 | TRBD2 | - | TGTGCCAGCAGCCAAAGGACTAGCGGGGGCACCGGGGAGCTGTTTTTT | CASSQRTSGGTGELFF
TRBJ1-2 | TRBV28 | TRBD1 | - | TGTGCCAGCAGTGAGCCGACAGGGCTTTATGGCTACACCTTC | CASSEPTGLYGYTF
TRBJ2-1 | TRBV29-1 | TRBD2 | - | TGCAGCGTTGATCCTAGCGGGTTTTACAATGAGCAGTTCTTC | CSVDPSGFYNEQFF
TRBJ1-6 | TRBV28 | - | many | TGTGCCAGCAGTTTCAGGGTTGGGGGGAATTCACCCCTCCACTTT | CASSFRVGGNSPLHF
TRBJ2-2 | TRBV28 | TRBD1 | - | TGTGCCAGCAGTTTATCGAGAGGACAGGGCCCCGGGGAGCTGTTTTTT | CASSLSRGQGPGELFF
TRBJ1-2 | TRBV7-2 | TRBD1 | - | TGTGCCAGCAGCTTAGATTCGGAGGACAGGGAAAGCGATGGCTACACCTTC | CASSLDSEDRESDGYTF
TRBJ1-4 | TRBV6-5 | TRBD1 | - | TGTGCCAGCAGTTACTCGACAGGGGAAGCTAATGAAAAACTGTTTTTT | CASSYSTGEANEKLFF